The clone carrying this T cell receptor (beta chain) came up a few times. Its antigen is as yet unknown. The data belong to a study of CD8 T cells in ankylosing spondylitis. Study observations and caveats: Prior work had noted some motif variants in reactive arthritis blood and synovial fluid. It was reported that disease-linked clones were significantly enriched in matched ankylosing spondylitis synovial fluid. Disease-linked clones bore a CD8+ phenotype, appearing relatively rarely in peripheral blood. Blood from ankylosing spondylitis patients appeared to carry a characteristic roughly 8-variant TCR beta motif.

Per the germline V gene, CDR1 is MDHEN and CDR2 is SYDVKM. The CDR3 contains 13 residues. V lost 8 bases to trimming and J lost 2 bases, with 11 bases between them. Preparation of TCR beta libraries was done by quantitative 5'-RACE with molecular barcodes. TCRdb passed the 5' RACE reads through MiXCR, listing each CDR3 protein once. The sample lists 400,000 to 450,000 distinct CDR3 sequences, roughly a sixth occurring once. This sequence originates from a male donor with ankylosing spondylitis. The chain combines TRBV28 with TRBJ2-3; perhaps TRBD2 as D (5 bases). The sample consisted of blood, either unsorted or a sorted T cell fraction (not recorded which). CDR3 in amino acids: CASGKRITDTQYF. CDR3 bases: TGTGCCAGCGGAAAGCGGATCACAGATACGCAGTATTTT.